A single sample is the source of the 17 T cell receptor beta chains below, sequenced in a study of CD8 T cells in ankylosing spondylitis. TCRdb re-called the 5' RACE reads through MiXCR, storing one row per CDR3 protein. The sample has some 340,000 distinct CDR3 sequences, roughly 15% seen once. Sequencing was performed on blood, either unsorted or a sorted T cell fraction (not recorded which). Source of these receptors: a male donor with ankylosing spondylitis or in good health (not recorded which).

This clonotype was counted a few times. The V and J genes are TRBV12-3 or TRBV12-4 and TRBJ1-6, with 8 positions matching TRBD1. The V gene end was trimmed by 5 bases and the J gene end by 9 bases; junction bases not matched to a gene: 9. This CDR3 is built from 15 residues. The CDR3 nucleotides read TGTGCCAGCAGTCTCCGGGACAGGATGAGTTCACCCCTCCACTTT. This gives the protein CASSLRDRMSSPLHF.

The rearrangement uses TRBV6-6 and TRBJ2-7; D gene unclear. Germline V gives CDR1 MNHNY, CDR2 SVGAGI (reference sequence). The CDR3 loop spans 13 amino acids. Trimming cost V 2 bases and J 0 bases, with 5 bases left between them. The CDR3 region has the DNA TGTGCCAGCAGTTACGAGCTCTCCTACGAGCAGTACTTC. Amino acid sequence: CASSYELSYEQYF.

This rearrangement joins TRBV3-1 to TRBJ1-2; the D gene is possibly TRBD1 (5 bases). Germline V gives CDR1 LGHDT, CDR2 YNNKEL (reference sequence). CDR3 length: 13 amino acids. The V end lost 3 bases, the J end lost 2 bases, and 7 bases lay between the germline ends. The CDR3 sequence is CASSQRGNYGYTF. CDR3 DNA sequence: TGTGCCAGCAGCCAGCGGGGGAACTATGGCTACACCTTC.

CDR3 sequence reads: CASSVDPGGNIQYF. The DNA of the CDR3 is TGTGCCAGCAGCGTAGACCCGGGGGGAAACATTCAGTACTTC. The J gene is TRBJ2-4, the V gene TRBV9; 7 nucleotides align to TRBD2. Germline CDR1 SGDLS, CDR2 YYNGEE. CDR3 length equals 14 residues. Trimming at V came to 0 bases and at J to 6 bases, leaving 3 bases not matched to a gene.

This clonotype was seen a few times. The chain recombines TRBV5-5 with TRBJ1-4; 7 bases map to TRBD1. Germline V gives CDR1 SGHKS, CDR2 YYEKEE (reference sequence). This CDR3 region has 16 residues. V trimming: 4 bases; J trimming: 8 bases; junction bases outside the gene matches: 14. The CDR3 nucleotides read TGTGCCAGCAGCCCCCAGGTACAGGGGAATGGAGAAAAACTGTTTTTT. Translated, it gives CASSPQVQGNGEKLFF. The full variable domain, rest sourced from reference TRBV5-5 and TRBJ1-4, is DAGVTQSPTHLIKTRGQQVTLRCSPISGHKSVSWYQQVLGQGPQFIFQYYEKEERGRGNFPDRFSARQFPNYSSELNVNALLLGDSALYLCASSPQVQGNGEKLFFGSGTQLSVL.

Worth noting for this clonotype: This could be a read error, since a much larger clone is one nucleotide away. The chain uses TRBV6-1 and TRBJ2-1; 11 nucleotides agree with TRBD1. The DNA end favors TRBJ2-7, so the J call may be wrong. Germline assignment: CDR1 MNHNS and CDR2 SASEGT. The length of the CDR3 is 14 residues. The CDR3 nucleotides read TGTGCCAGTAGATCCGGGACAGGGGGAAATGAGCAGTACTTC. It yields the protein CASRSGTGGNEQYF.

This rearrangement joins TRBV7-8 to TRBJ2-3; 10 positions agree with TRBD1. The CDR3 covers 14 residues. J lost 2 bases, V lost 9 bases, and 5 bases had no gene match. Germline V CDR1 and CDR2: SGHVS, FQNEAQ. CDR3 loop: CASGTGANTDTQYF. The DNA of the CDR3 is TGTGCCAGTGGGACAGGGGCCAACACAGATACGCAGTATTTT.

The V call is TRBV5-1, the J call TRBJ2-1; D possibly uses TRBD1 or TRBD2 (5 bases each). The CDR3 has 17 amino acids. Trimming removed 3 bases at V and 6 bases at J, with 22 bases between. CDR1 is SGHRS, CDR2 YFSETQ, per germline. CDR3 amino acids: CASSYGGAGTAPNEQFF. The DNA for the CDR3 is TGCGCCAGCAGCTATGGTGGGGCCGGGACGGCCCCCAATGAGCAGTTCTTC.

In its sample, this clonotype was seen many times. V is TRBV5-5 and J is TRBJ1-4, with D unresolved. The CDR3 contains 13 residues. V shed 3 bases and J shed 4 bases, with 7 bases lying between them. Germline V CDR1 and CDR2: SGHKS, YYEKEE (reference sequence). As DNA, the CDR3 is TGTGCCAGCAGCTCAAACTATAATGAAAAACTGTTTTTT. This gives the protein CASSSNYNEKLFF.

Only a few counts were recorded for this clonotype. CDR3 protein: CASSWGGSSYNEQFF. The CDR3, as DNA: TGTGCCAGCAGTTGGGGCGGGAGCTCCTACAATGAGCAGTTCTTC. This chain connects TRBV12-3 or TRBV12-4 to TRBJ2-1; 7 nucleotides agree with TRBD2. V trimming: 4 bases; J trimming: 0 bases; junction bases outside the gene matches: 3. The CDR3 extends over 15 amino acids.

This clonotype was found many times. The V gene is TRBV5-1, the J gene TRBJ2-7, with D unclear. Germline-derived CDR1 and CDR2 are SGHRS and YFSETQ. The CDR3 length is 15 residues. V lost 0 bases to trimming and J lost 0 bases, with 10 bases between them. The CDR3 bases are TGCGCCAGCAGCTTGGGGCAGACGAGCTCCTACGAGCAGTACTTC. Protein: CASSLGQTSSYEQYF.

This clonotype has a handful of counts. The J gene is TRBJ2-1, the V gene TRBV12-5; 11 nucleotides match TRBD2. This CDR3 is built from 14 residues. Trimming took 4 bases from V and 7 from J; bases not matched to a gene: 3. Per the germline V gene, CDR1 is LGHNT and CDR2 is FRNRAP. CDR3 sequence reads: CASGSRLAGNEQFF. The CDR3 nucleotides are TGTGCTAGTGGTTCAAGACTAGCGGGGAATGAGCAGTTCTTC.

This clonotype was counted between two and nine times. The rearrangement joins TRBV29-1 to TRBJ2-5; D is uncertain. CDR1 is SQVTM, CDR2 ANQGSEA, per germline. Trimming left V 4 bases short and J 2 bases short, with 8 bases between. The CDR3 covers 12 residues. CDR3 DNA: TGCAGCGTTGCTGTGCTACAAGAGACCCAGTACTTC. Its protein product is CSVAVLQETQYF.

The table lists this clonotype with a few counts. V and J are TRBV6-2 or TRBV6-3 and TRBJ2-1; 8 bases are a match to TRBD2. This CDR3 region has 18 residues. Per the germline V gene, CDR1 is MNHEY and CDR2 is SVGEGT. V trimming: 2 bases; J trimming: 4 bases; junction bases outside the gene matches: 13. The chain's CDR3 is CASSYARLARRIYNEQFF. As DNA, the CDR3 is TGTGCCAGCAGTTACGCGCGACTAGCGAGGAGGATTTACAATGAGCAGTTCTTC.

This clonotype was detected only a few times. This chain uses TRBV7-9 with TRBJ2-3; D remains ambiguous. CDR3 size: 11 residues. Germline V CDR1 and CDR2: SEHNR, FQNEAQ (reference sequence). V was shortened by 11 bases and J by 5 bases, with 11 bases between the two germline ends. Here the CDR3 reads CAAAREDTQYF. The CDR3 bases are TGTGCCGCGGCTAGGGAAGATACGCAGTATTTT.

The CDR3 protein is CAWSVGYASGEQFF. The DNA for the CDR3 is TGTGCCTGGAGTGTAGGTTACGCAAGTGGTGAGCAGTTCTTC. The chain combines TRBV30 with TRBJ2-1; no reliable D call. CDR1 is GTSNPN and CDR2 is SVGIG in the germline V gene (reference sequence). V lost 0 bases, J lost 9 bases, and 15 bases lay in between. The length of the CDR3 is 14 residues.

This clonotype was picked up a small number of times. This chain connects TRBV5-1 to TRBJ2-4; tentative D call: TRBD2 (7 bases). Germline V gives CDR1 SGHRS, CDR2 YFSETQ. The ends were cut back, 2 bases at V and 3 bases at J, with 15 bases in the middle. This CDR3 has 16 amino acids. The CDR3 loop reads CASSFGGPLDKNIQYF. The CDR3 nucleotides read TGCGCCAGCAGCTTCGGGGGGCCTTTAGACAAAAACATTCAGTACTTC.